This T cell receptor (beta chain) was sequenced for a study of early T cells in non-severe SARS-CoV-2 infection. Study context: Unsorted whole-blood RNA was sequenced in bulk, leaving chains unpaired. Notes on the study in general: Matching against VDJdb likely underestimated virus-specific expansions, favoring anti-spike CD8.

This CDR3 is 13 amino acids long. CDR1 is SEHNR and CDR2 is FQNEAQ in the germline V gene (reference sequence). V was cut by 1 base and J by 12 bases, with 12 bases left in between. This clonotype was detected many times. Its antigen is as yet unknown. TCRdb redid the calling of the 5' RACE reads with MiXCR, one entry per CDR3 protein. This table holds about 21,000 distinct CDR3 sequences, about 4.3% found once. The chain is built from TRBV7-9 and TRBJ1-4, with D perhaps matching TRBD1 (5 bases). The specimen sequenced was whole blood. This clonotype was obtained from an adult who was a healthcare worker with PCR-confirmed SARS-CoV-2 infection or an uninfected control (not recorded which). CDR3 region: CASSLDIQGELFF. The CDR3 DNA follows: TGTGCCAGCAGCTTAGATATTCAGGGAGAACTGTTTTTT. The whole variable domain, remainder taken from reference TRBV7-9 and TRBJ1-4, is DTGVSQNPRHKITKRGQNVTFRCDPISEHNRLYWYRQTLGQGPEFLTYFQNEAQLEKSRLLSDRFSAERPKGSFSTLEIQRTEQGDSAMYLCASSLDIQGELFFGSGTQLSVL.